A single sample is the source of the 15 T cell receptor beta chains below, sequenced in a study of blood T cells in healthy people across ages. Sample-barcoded 5' priming and a J-beta primer mix drove a second PCR of roughly 6 to 12 cycles. One entry per CDR3 protein, called by TCRdb with MiXCR from the 5' RACE reads. The sample has around 670,000 distinct CDR3 sequences, less than 35% seen once. Sequencing was performed on blood. Receptor source: a woman at least 80 years old in good health.

This rearrangement joins TRBV20-1 to TRBJ2-5, with D unclear. V lost 5 bases and J lost 3, with 16 bases in between. CDR3 length: 14 residues. Germline values: CDR1 DFQATT, CDR2 SNEGSKA (reference sequence). CDR3 residues: CSAGGPPGKETQYF. The DNA for the CDR3 is TGCAGTGCTGGCGGACCTCCCGGAAAAGAGACCCAGTACTTC.

The sample holds one count of this clonotype. A clone one base away is much larger, so this may be a read error. The V call is TRBV20-1, the J call TRBJ2-3, with D perhaps TRBD2 (6 bases). Germline V gives CDR1 DFQATT, CDR2 SNEGSKA (reference sequence). This CDR3 contains 15 residues. The ends were cut back, 6 bases at V and 6 bases at J, with 22 bases in the middle. As DNA, the CDR3 is TGCAGTGCCTCCAGCCCCGGGACTGGCTCTGATACGCAGTATTTT. Translating gives CSASSPGTGSDTQYF.

This clonotype has a count of ten or more. J is TRBJ1-2 and V is TRBV12-1; TRBD1, the table's D call, lacks a check against the DNA. TRBV12-1 is recorded as a pseudogene. The CDR3 consists of 12 residues. CDR3 sequence reads: CASSQQGYGYTF. CDR3 DNA: TGTGCCAGCAGCCAACAGGGCTATGGCTACACCTTC.

This clonotype was observed at least ten times. V and J are TRBV7-9 and TRBJ1-1; 10 nucleotides agree with TRBD1. V lost 4 bases and J lost 1; bases outside the gene matches: 9. Germline lookup yields CDR1 SEHNR and CDR2 FQNEAQ (reference sequence). This CDR3 has 17 residues. CDR3 nucleotides: TGTGCCAGCAGCTCATGGCCGGGACAGGGGCCGAACACTGAAGCTTTCTTT. The encoded protein is CASSSWPGQGPNTEAFF.

A word on this clonotype: This may be a read error: a much more frequent sequence differs by one nucleotide. The chain recombines TRBV4-3 with TRBJ1-2; D not resolved. CDR1 LGHNA and CDR2 YSLEER come from the germline V gene. V was clipped by 0 bases and J by 3 bases, with 14 bases between them. The CDR3 is 16 amino acids. CDR3 sequence: CASSQDLMGSYYGYTF. CDR3 nucleotide sequence: TGCGCCAGCAGCCAAGATCTTATGGGGAGCTACTATGGCTACACCTTC.

The table lists this clonotype with a few counts. This chain joins TRBV27 and TRBJ2-1; 11 positions agree with TRBD2. V was clipped by 3 bases and J by 8 bases; unmatched bases: 9. Germline CDR1 is MNHEY and CDR2 is SMNVEV (reference sequence). The CDR3 covers 16 residues. Here the CDR3 reads CASSFLAGGLLDEQFF. CDR3 coding DNA: TGTGCCAGCAGTTTTCTAGCGGGGGGCCTTTTGGATGAGCAGTTCTTC.

This clonotype was seen at least ten times. This rearrangement joins TRBV10-3 to TRBJ2-1; D may match TRBD1 or TRBD2 (6 bases each). CDR1 and CDR2 (germline): ENHRY, SYGVKD. V gave up 11 bases and J gave up 5 bases, with 13 bases separating them. This CDR3 has 12 residues. CDR3 residues: CAGGDTNNEQFF. CDR3 DNA: TGTGCCGGAGGGGACACCAACAATGAGCAGTTCTTC.

In its sample, this clonotype was seen a few times. In DNA form, the CDR3 reads TGTGCCAGTAGGACCACCGGACAACGCCAAGAGACCCAGTACTTC. Amino acids: CASRTTGQRQETQYF. The chain links TRBV19 to TRBJ2-5; perhaps TRBD1 as D (5 bases). Trimming took 6 bases from V and 1 from J, leaving 15 bases between them. Germline values: CDR1 LNHDA, CDR2 SQIVND (reference sequence). The CDR3 has 15 amino acids. Combining the CDR3 with reference TRBV19 and TRBJ2-5 gives the whole variable domain DGGITQSPKYLFRKEGQNVTLSCEQNLNHDAMYWYRQDPGQGLRLIYYSQIVNDFQKGDIAEGYSVSREKKESFPLTVTSAQKNPTAFYLCASRTTGQRQETQYFGPGTRLLVL.

This rearrangement joins TRBV6-1 to TRBJ1-4; 8 bases are a match to TRBD1. Germline V gene lookup returns CDR1 MNHNS and CDR2 SASEGT. The V segment lost 6 bases and the J segment 6 bases; nucleotides outside the gene matches: 6. CDR3 length: 14 amino acids. The CDR3 DNA sequence: TGTGCCAGCAGGCGGGGACAGGTGGATGAAAAACTGTTTTTT. The encoded protein is CASRRGQVDEKLFF.

The genes are TRBV20-1 and TRBJ1-2; tentatively, D is TRBD1 (6 bases). There are 14 residues in the CDR3. Germline-derived CDR1 and CDR2 are DFQATT and SNEGSKA (reference sequence). Trimming pared 6 bases from V and 4 bases from J, leaving 18 bases between. CDR3 region: CSAPGRTDRYGYTF. CDR3 sequence (DNA): TGCAGTGCCCCTGGCCGGACAGACCGCTATGGCTACACCTTC.

The chain couples TRBV7-6 to TRBJ1-5; TRBD1 matches at 11 bases. Germline CDR1 is SGHVS and CDR2 is FNYEAQ. The CDR3 has 18 residues. With 4 bases clipped from V and 4 bases from J, the junction kept 12 bases outside the gene matches. In DNA, the CDR3 is TGTGCCAGCAGCTCTACAACGGGACAGGGGGTCGGTAATCAGCCCCAGCATTTT. Translation: CASSSTTGQGVGNQPQHF.

At least ten counts were recorded for this clonotype. A much larger clone differs by one base, so this may be a read error. V is TRBV7-8 and J is TRBJ2-7, with TRBD2 matching over 9 bases. This CDR3 is built from 15 residues. V shed 3 bases and J 3 bases; nucleotides not matched to a gene: 6. CDR1 and CDR2 from the germline V gene are SGHVS and FQNEAQ. For the CDR3, the DNA is TGTGCCAGCAGCTTGGGGGCTAGCGGGGACTACGAGCAGTACTTC. Translating it yields CASSLGASGDYEQYF.

In its sample, this clonotype was seen many times. V is TRBV3-1 and J is TRBJ2-1, with D possibly TRBD2 on 5 matching bases. This CDR3 has 14 residues. In germline, CDR1 is LGHDT, CDR2 YNNKEL (reference sequence). The V end lost 4 bases, the J end lost 3 bases, and 10 bases lay between the germline ends. Written as DNA, the CDR3 is TGTGCCAGCAGCCCAGGAGGCAACTACAATGAGCAGTTCTTC. Amino acids: CASSPGGNYNEQFF.

This clonotype has more than one count but fewer than ten. This chain links TRBV30 with TRBJ1-2; 9 nucleotides align to TRBD1. The CDR3 loop spans 16 amino acids. Germline loops: CDR1 GTSNPN, CDR2 SVGIG (reference sequence). Trimming at V came to 2 bases and at J to 4 bases, leaving 11 bases not matched to a gene. In DNA, the CDR3 is TGTGCCTGGAGTACCTCTTACAGGGGGCGCGGCTATGGCTACACCTTC. Its protein is CAWSTSYRGRGYGYTF.

This clonotype was counted at least ten times. The chain carries TRBV7-2 and TRBJ1-6; D possibly corresponds to TRBD1 (5 bases). Looked up from germline, CDR1 is SGHTA and CDR2 is FQGNSA. This CDR3 spans 17 amino acids. Trimming removed 2 bases at V and 14 bases at J, with 25 bases between. The CDR3 coding sequence is TGTGCCAGCAGCTTAAGACAGAGTCTAGACGGAATTCAGGCCCTCCACTTT. Translating gives CASSLRQSLDGIQALHF.